This paragraph covers one T cell receptor (beta chain) sequence. The specificity of this receptor is unknown. Base qualities were left out, and no much larger clone turns up one base away. Each collaborating institution followed its own protocols to collect whole blood in K2EDTA tubes. For TCRbeta analysis, collaborators shipped samples in one of three forms: frozen whole blood, isolated PBMCs, or DNA extracted from either of those sample types. The germline V gene gives CDR1 as MDHEN and CDR2 as SYDVKM. Trimming leaves V shorter by 6 bases and J shorter by 3 bases, with the junction holding 4 bases beyond the gene matches. Its CDR3 holds 14 amino acids, cysteine through phenylalanine. The entry retains the CDR3 DNA only, 42 bases that are in frame from base 1. TCRbeta CDR3 regions were amplified from genomic DNA using the immunoSEQ Assay, a bias-controlled multiplex PCR. The study's processing was this. The number of nucleated cells in each sample was estimated by amplification of reference gene primers within the assay. Sequence reads were collapsed and filtered to measure the absolute abundance of every unique TCRbeta CDR3 rearrangement. For each sample, productive Simpson clonality was calculated by taking the square root of Simpson's diversity index across productive rearrangements. Drawn from immuneACCESS, this table holds only the in-frame rearrangements with V and J called that TCRdb kept. Clones are partly lost; checked studies trace under half to an unresolved V gene and leave the rest unexplained. V, J and clone size are those of that table, while D and trimming were read from the DNA. The sample table lists about 100,000 clones, more than 75% of them with a count of one. Clones ranked in the top ten supply 26% of the sample.

These data are taken from a study of blood T cell repertoires in COVID-19 (dated by TCRdb to 2020 to 2021). Study-level background: Collaborator samples came from the United States, Italy and Spain and covered acute and convalescent phases of COVID-19. The material from the prospective study consisted of cDNA or gDNA derived from T cells, B-cell-depleted T cells, or PBMCs. Sample metadata almost always included a de-identified subject ID, COVID-19 status, age in years and sex. HLA class I and class II types, where available, came from metadata supplied by the sample provider rather than from assay-based typing. Deeply sampled blood TCRbeta repertoires from subjects exposed to, actively infected with, or recovered from COVID-19 were included in the dataset. The repertoires were released in a freely available public database meant as a resource for research on the immune response to SARS-CoV-2. Samples came from the ongoing ImmuneRACE study (first 160 participants) plus 1,254 subjects from 6 global collaborators. The paper as a whole reports these results and caveats: The amount of clinical and demographic metadata varied by source and participant and was provided uncurated.

This sequence was found in a man aged 55 to 70 with acute or convalescent COVID-19. This sequence uses TRBV28 and TRBJ1-4; TRBD1 lines up with 7 middle nucleotides. The sample was peripheral blood. The nucleotide sequence is given as TGTGCCAGCAGAGGGACAGTACCTAATGAAAAACTGTTTTTT. Translated, it gives CASRGTVPNEKLFF. Here the CDR3 is joined to the reference TRBV28 and TRBJ1-4 genes, and the full variable domain is: DVKVTQSSRYLVKRTGEKVFLECVQDMDHENMFWYRQDPGLGLRLIYFSYDVKMKEKGDIPEGYSVSREKKERFSLILESASTNQTSMYLCASRGTVPNEKLFFGSGTQLSVL.